This T cell receptor (beta chain) was found in a study of T cells in Graves' hyperthyroidism and ophthalmopathy. Amplified regions were TCR beta CDR3 sequences from RNA transcripts. HTBI primers were employed in a first-round RT-PCR of the TCR CDR3. TCRdb independently ran MiXCR on the multiplex PCR reads; one entry per CDR3 protein. Found here are some 570,000 distinct CDR3 sequences, under 20% of them singletons; the top ten hold roughly a sixth. Germline CDR1 and CDR2: MNHEY and SVGEGT. After removal of 4 bases from V and 6 bases from J, the junction contained 17 bases not matched to a gene. The CDR3 runs to 18 residues.

This chain uses TRBV6-2 or TRBV6-3 with TRBJ1-2, with 10 positions matching TRBD1. The sequenced sample was blood. The clonotype comes from a woman aged 18-30 years with Graves' ophthalmopathy. The CDR3 DNA is TGTGCCAGCAGTTGGGAGAGTACCGGGACAGGGGTTCGCCATGGCTACACCTTC. Encoded protein: CASSWESTGTGVRHGYTF.